This TCR beta chain came from a study of human T cells and chemical hapten exposure. Regarding the study as a whole: Expanded TCRs produced significantly more large CDR3 similarity clusters than controls did. Sensitization with DPC brought no change to TCRs above 1 in 1000 in frequency.

In TCRdb, the RACE reads were re-called with MiXCR into one record per CDR3 protein. The sample consists of 300,000 to 450,000 distinct CDR3 sequences, approximately 5.1% of them appearing once. This clonotype was seen ten or more times. What it binds is not known. Time point defined: patch test 1, 2 weeks after DPC sensitization. Treatment in this sample: therapeutic diphenylcyclopropenone sensitization with weekly scalp DPC. Those who donated were patients with alopecia, 18 to 70 years of age, and suitable for DPC. The CDR3 covers 15 residues. CDR1 is MNHNS and CDR2 is SASEGT in the germline V gene. V was clipped by 6 bases and J by 1 base; unmatched bases: 8.

This receptor was identified in a woman in her forties or fifties with alopecia areata. Some clones in this sample may be carry-over from other donors' samples. Here the sequenced sample was whole blood, taken in connection with sensitization to the hapten diphenylcyclopropenone (DPC). The gene calls are TRBV6-1 and TRBJ1-1, with 7 bases matching TRBD1. Here the CDR3 reads CASSPSTGTNTEAFF. The CDR3 coding sequence is TGTGCCAGCAGCCCGTCGACAGGGACGAACACTGAAGCTTTCTTT.